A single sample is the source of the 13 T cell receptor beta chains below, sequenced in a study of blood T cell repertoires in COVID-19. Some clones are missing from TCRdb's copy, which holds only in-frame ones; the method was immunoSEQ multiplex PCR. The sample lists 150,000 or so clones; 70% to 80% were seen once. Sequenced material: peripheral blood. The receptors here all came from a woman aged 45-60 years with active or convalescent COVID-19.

CDR3 in amino acids: CASSSRLDGGYTF. Here the CDR3 DNA reads TGTGCCAGCAGTTCCCGACTGGATGGGGGCTACACCTTC. This sequence joins TRBV6-6 and TRBJ1-2; no firm D call. The V gene lost 4 bases and the J gene lost 8 bases, with 14 bases spanning the gap. The CDR3 contains 13 residues. Germline-derived CDR1 and CDR2 are MNHNY and SVGAGI (reference sequence).

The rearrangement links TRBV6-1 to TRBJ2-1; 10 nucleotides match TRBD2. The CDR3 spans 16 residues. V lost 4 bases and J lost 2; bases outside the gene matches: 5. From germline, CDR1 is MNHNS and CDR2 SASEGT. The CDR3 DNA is TGTGCCAGCAGTGTAAGCGGGGGGGCCCCCTACAATGAGCAGTTCTTC. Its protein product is CASSVSGGAPYNEQFF.

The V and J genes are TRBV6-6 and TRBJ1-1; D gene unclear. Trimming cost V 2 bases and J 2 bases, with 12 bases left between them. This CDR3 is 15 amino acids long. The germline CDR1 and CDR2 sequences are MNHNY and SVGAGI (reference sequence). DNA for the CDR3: TGTGCCAGCAGTTACCGGCAGGCTATTAACACTGAAGCTTTCTTT. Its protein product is CASSYRQAINTEAFF.

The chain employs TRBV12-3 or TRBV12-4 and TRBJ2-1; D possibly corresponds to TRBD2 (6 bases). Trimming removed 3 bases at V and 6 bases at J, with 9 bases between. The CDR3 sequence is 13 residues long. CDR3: CASSLRRGNEQFF. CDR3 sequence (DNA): TGTGCCAGCAGTTTGCGGAGGGGCAATGAGCAGTTCTTC.

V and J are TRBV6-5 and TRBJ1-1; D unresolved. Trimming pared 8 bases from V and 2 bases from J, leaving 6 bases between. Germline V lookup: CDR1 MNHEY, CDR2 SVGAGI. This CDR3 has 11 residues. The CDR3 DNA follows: TGTGCCAGCCATTTCAACACTGAAGCTTTCTTT. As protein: CASHFNTEAFF.

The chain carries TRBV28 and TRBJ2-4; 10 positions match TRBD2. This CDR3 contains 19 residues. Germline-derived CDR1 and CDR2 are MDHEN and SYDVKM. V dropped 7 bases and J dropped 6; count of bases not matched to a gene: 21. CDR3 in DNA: TGTGCCAGCAACAACCCCCGTGTGGCTAGCGGGAGTAAGGGAAACATTCAGTACTTC. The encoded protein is CASNNPRVASGSKGNIQYF.

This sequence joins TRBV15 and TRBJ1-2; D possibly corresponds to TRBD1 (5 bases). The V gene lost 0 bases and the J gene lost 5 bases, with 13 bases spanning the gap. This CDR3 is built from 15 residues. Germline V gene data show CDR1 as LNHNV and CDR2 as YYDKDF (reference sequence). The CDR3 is CATSRDQGKAYGYTF. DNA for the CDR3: TGTGCCACCAGCAGAGATCAGGGAAAGGCGTATGGCTACACCTTC.

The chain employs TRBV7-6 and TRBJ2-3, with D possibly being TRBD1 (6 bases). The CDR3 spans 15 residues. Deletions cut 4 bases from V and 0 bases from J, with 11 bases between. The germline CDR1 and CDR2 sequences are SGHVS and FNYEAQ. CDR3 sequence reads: CASSYRDGSTDTQYF. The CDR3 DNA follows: TGTGCCAGCAGCTACAGGGACGGAAGCACAGATACGCAGTATTTT.

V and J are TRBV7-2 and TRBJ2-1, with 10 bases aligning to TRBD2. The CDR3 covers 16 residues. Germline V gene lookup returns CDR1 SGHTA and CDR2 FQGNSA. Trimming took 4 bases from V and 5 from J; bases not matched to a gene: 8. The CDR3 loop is CASSWWGLAGDNEQFF. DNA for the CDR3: TGTGCCAGCAGCTGGTGGGGTCTAGCGGGGGACAATGAGCAGTTCTTC.

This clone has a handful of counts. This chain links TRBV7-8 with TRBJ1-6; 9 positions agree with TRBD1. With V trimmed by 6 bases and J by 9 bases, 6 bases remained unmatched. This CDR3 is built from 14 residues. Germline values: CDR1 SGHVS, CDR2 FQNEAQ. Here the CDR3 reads CASSGDRAGSPLHF. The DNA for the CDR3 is TGTGCCAGCAGTGGGGACAGGGCAGGTTCACCCCTCCACTTT.

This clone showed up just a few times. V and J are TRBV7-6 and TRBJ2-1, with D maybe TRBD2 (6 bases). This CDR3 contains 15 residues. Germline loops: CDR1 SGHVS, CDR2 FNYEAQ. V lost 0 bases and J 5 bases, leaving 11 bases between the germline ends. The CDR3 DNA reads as TGTGCCAGCAGCTTAGCGGGAGGTCGGGACAATGAGCAGTTCTTC. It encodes CASSLAGGRDNEQFF.

CDR3 in DNA: TGTGCCAGTAGTATAGGCAGGGGGGTTTTCGACGAGCAGTACTTC. As protein: CASSIGRGVFDEQYF. V and J are TRBV19 and TRBJ2-7; possible D gene TRBD1, 7 bases. This CDR3 spans 15 amino acids. Germline V gene lookup returns CDR1 LNHDA and CDR2 SQIVND (reference sequence). V gave up 1 base and J gave up 5 bases, with 15 bases separating them.

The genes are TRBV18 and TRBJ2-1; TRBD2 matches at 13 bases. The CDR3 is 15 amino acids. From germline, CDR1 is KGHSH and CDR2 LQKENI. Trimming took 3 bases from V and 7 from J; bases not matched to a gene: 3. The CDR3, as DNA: TGTGCCAGCTCACCTCGGACTAGCGGGAGTAATGAGCAGTTCTTC. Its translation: CASSPRTSGSNEQFF.